This TCR delta chain was sequenced in a study of gamma-delta T cells after stem cell transplantation. CDR1 and CDR2 from the germline V gene are GEAIGNYY and EKD. The CDR3 is made up of 21 amino acids. Unmatched junction bases numbered 12, after V lost 0 bases and J lost 0 bases. TCRdb redid clone calling on the RT-PCR reads using CATT. The sample shows fewer than 2,500 delta-chain clones, 40% to 55% of them seen only once. The sequenced sample was gamma-delta T cells. The gene calls are TRDV2 and TRDJ3; 8 bases fit TRDD3. The sequence derives from a human donor. It is not recorded whose cells these are; they may come from a transplant donor. The CDR3 loop is CACDTVKTGGSSSWDTRQMFF. In DNA form, the CDR3 reads TGTGCCTGTGACACCGTGAAAACTGGGGGGTCTAGCTCCTGGGACACCCGACAGATGTTTTTC.